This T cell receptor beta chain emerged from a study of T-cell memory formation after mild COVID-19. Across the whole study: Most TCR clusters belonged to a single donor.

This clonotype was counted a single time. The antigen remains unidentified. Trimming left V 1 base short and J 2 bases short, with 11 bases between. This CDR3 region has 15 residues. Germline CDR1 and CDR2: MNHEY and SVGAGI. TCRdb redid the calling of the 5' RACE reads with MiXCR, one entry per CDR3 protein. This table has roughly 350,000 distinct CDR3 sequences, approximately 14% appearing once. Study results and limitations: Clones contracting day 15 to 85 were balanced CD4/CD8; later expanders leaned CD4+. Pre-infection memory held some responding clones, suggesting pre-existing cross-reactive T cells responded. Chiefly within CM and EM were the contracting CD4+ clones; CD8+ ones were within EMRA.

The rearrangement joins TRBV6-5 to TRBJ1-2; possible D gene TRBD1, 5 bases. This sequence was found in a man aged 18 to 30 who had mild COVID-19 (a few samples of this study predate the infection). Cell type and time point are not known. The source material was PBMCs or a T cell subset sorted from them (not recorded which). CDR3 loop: CASSYWGPVNYGYTF. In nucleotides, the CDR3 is TGTGCCAGCAGTTACTGGGGACCGGTAAACTATGGCTACACCTTC.